The rows below give T cell receptor beta chains drawn from one sample of a study of glioma-infiltrating T cells. TCRdb redid the calling of the multiplex PCR reads with MiXCR, one entry per CDR3 protein. The repertoire includes 400,000 or so distinct CDR3 sequences, 35% to 45% of them detected once, and about 11% sits in the top ten. The sample comprised glioma tissue, nonneoplastic brain tissue, or PBMCs (not recorded which). All receptors come from a human donor with low-grade glioma or glioblastoma, undergoing nonglioma brain surgery, or in good health (not recorded which). Both conserved end residues are trimmed from each CDR3. Fields, in order: V gene, D gene, clone size, J gene, CDR3 protein. The D gene is left open where the match is weak. Some rows have no size entry. The others give once, few or many, or a class for an expanded clone.

TRBV5-4,NA,NA,TRBJ1-1,ASSVSARTNTEAF
TRBV20-1,TRBD1,many,TRBJ1-4,SARHQTGKL
TRBV12-3/TRBV12-4,NA,NA,TRBJ1-5,ASSLTGPSNQPQH
TRBV7-2,NA,NA,TRBJ2-3,ASSPWGGGSDTQY
TRBV5-1,NA,NA,TRBJ2-7,ASSLVAGSYEQY
TRBV28,NA,once,TRBJ2-5,ASSCWVEEAQY
TRBV20-1,NA,many,TRBJ2-3,SASEGTGTDTQY
TRBV5-6,NA,few,TRBJ2-3,ASSRLTTSTDTQY
TRBV5-1,NA,NA,TRBJ2-3,ASSGLLGTDTQY
TRBV2,NA,few,TRBJ1-2,ASSYRLQGPLYGYT
TRBV7-2,NA,few,TRBJ2-7,ASSQDGQSYEQY
TRBV7-2,TRBD1,NA,TRBJ1-3,ASSFDRGGGNTIY
TRBV18,NA,NA,TRBJ2-3,ASSPPSGTDTQY
TRBV20-1,TRBD1,NA,TRBJ1-1,SARQGAAGEAS